The entry that follows covers one T cell receptor (beta chain) sequence. Antigen specificity is unknown. The sample originates from a study of T cells in Graves' hyperthyroidism and ophthalmopathy. General study results and limits: Clonotypes that were expanded in thyroid above 0.001 mostly appeared in blood too.

The V gene's germline CDR1 is KGHDR and CDR2 SFDVKD. The CDR3 is 18 amino acids. With 10 bases clipped from V and 0 bases from J, the junction kept 19 bases outside the gene matches. The study left out patients who had uncontrolled infection, other autoimmune disease, pregnancy or lactation. On the basis of clinical symptoms, serum thyroxine and TRAb, thyroid ultrasound and orbital computed tomography, diagnoses were made. Amplified TCR beta CDR3 regions derived from RNA transcripts. RT-PCR in the first round (using the HTBI primer set) targeted the TCR CDR3. TCRdb recomputed calls from the multiplex PCR reads with MiXCR, one row per CDR3 protein. This sample has hundreds of thousands of distinct CDR3 sequences, with under 15% found just once.

What was sequenced was blood. The genes are TRBV24-1 and TRBJ2-5; 7 bases match TRBD1. This clonotype originated in a woman aged 35 to 49 with Graves' ophthalmopathy. DNA for the CDR3: TGTGCCACAGAGCCGTCCAGCCGGGACAGAGGTCACCAAGAGACCCAGTACTTC. It specifies CATEPSSRDRGHQETQYF.